Sequencing of this T cell receptor beta chain was carried out in a study of vaccination and CD4 T cells after COVID-19. The Oncomine TCR Beta short-read assay sequenced DNA from cultured CD4+ T cells. The source of extracted genomic DNA was cultured CD4+ T cells. TCRdb re-analysed the PCR reads in MiXCR, keeping a single row per CDR3 protein. The data show fewer than 7,500 distinct CDR3 sequences, with around 41% seen just once and about a third held by the top ten. Treatment given: approximately nine-day PBMC culture with coronavirus spike peptide pools or control peptides (ViraFEST assay). Researchers collected the unexposed donor's CD4+ T cells before the COVID-19 pandemic (2011-2018). Unmatched junction bases numbered 7, after V lost 2 bases and J lost 7 bases. CDR3 length: 13 amino acids. CDR1 and CDR2 (germline): DFQATT, SNEGSKA (reference sequence). A word on this clonotype: Antigen specificity is unknown.

The origin of this receptor is a human donor in good health. The chain has TRBV20-1 and TRBJ1-2; 7 nucleotides match TRBD1. Material: CD4+ T cells from blood, cultured in vitro. CDR3 residues: CSARPRGWGGYTF. DNA of the CDR3: TGCAGTGCTAGACCCAGGGGGTGGGGTGGCTACACCTTC.